This T cell receptor (beta chain) was found in a study of blood T cell repertoires in COVID-19. Overall study context: There were acute and convalescent COVID-19 samples, and they came from the United States, Italy and Spain. From T cells, B-cell-depleted T cells, or PBMCs came the material, which was cDNA or gDNA.

Original processing methods: By means of reference gene primer amplification, nucleated cell counts were estimated. TCRdb's table, derived via immunoSEQ multiplex PCR, lists solely in-frame clones and lacks some. V and J calls and clone size are those listed in that table; D and trimming were worked out from the DNA. The sample carries about 28,000 clones, about 85% recorded once. The CDR3 totals 13 residues. The V and J ends lost 3 bases and 9 bases respectively, with 16 bases between them. Per germline, CDR1 DFQATT and CDR2 SNEGSKA (reference sequence). The sequencing sample was made of peripheral blood. This clonotype was obtained from a human donor in a cohort sampled during active COVID-19. J is TRBJ2-3 and V is TRBV20-1, with D hard to call. CDR3 sequence: CSASSLHENTQYF. The CDR3 region has the DNA TGCAGTGCTAGTTCCCTCCACGAGAACACGCAGTATTTT.